This T cell receptor (beta chain) was found in a study of blood T cell repertoires in COVID-19 (dated by TCRdb to the early 2020s). Describing the broader study: Samples from collaborators originated in the United States, Italy and Spain and spanned both the acute and convalescent phases of COVID-19. The material from the prospective study consisted of cDNA or gDNA derived from T cells, B-cell-depleted T cells, or PBMCs. Subjects who had been exposed to COVID-19, were actively infected with it, or had recovered from it provided the deeply sampled blood TCRbeta repertoires that made up the dataset. The repertoires were released in a freely available public database meant as a resource for research on the immune response to SARS-CoV-2. Samples came from the ongoing ImmuneRACE study (first 160 participants) plus 1,254 subjects from 6 global collaborators. Nearly every sample came with metadata listing a de-identified subject ID, COVID-19 status, age in years and sex. HLA class I and class II types, where available, came from metadata supplied by the sample provider rather than from assay-based typing.

The CDR3 starts with the cysteine, ends with the phenylalanine, and has 17 residues. CDR3 DNA is the only sequence kept; it has 51 bases, read in frame from the first base. The V and J ends are trimmed by 4 bases and 0 bases, leaving 16 bases between them. CDR1 and CDR2 were assigned from the germline V gene (reference sequence) as LNHDA and SQIVND. The immunoSEQ Assay, a bias-controlled multiplex PCR, was used to amplify TCRbeta CDR3 regions from genomic DNA. In the original analysis: Nucleated cell counts per sample were estimated from amplification of reference gene primers within the assay. To quantify the absolute abundance of each unique TCRbeta CDR3 rearrangement, sequence reads were collapsed and filtered. Productive Simpson clonality was computed per sample as the square root of Simpson's diversity index over productive rearrangements. TCRdb took over this immuneACCESS table, retaining in-frame rearrangements with V and J assigned. Such tables are incomplete; in checked studies, under half of the missing clones stem from an unresolved V gene, and the remainder is unexplained. From that table come the V and J calls and clone size; the DNA was used to work out D and trimming. Present in this sample are some 180,000 clones, around 81% of which were seen just once. The biggest ten clones account for over 7% of the sample.

The table lists this clone with many counts. Its antigen remains unidentified. The record has no base qualities; no much larger clone is one base away. What the authors observed across the whole study: How much clinical and demographic metadata was included differed by source and by participant, and the metadata was provided uncurated.

One collaborating source in Seattle enrolled patients while the patients were actively infected and followed the patients over time throughout the course of disease. Collaborating institutions collected whole blood in K2EDTA tubes following their own protocols. For TCRbeta analysis, collaborators shipped samples as frozen whole blood, isolated PBMCs, or DNA extracted from either of those sample types. Specimen: peripheral blood. The source is a woman aged 80 or over with COVID-19, enrolled during active disease. This receptor chain uses TRBV19 and TRBJ1-5; TRBD1 is a weak D gene call, 6 bases matching. The CDR3 in this case is CASSTRGGIHSNQPQHF. In nucleotides, the sequence is TGTGCCAGTAGTACTAGAGGGGGTATACATAGCAATCAGCCCCAGCATTTT. Reference TRBV19 and TRBJ1-5 proteins supply the regions before and after the CDR3; the full variable domain is: DGGITQSPKYLFRKEGQNVTLSCEQNLNHDAMYWYRQDPGQGLRLIYYSQIVNDFQKGDIAEGYSVSREKKESFPLTVTSAQKNPTAFYLCASSTRGGIHSNQPQHFGDGTRLSIL.